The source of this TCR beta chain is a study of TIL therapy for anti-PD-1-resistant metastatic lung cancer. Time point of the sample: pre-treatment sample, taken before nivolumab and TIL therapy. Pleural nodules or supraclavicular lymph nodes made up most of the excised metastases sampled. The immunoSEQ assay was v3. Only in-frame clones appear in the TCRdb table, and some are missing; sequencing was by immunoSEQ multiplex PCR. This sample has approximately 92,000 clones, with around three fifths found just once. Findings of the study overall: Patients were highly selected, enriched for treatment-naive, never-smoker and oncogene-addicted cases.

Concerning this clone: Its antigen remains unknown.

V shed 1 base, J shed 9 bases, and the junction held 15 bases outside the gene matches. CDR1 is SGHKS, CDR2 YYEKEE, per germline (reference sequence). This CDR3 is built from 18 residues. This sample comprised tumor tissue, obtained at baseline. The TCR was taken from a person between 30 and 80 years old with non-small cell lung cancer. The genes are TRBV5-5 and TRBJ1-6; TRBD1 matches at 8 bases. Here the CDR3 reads CASSLRLSGQARGSPLHF. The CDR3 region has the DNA TGTGCCAGCAGCTTGAGGCTTTCGGGACAGGCAAGGGGTTCACCCCTCCACTTT.